The 7 T cell receptor beta chains in this list originate from one sample, sequenced in a study of T cells in Graves' hyperthyroidism and ophthalmopathy. RNA transcripts gave rise to amplified TCR beta CDR3 regions. HTBI primers drove first-round RT-PCR of the TCR CDR3. TCRdb used MiXCR to reprocess the multiplex PCR reads, holding one entry per CDR3 protein. The top ten clones hold around a third of a sample with roughly 710,000 distinct CDR3 sequences, approximately 36% of them seen once. Specimen: blood. Receptor source: a woman aged 40 to 50 with Graves' hyperthyroidism.

The chain couples TRBV7-2 to TRBJ1-4, with a weak D call TRBD1 (6 bases). Germline-derived CDR1 and CDR2 are SGHTA and FQGNSA. This CDR3 comprises 15 residues. Trimming pared 3 bases from V and 8 bases from J, leaving 16 bases between. As DNA, the CDR3 is TGTGCCAGCAGCTTCCGGGCGGGGGCAAAGGAAAAACTGTTTTTT. It codes for CASSFRAGAKEKLFF.

As concerns this clonotype: Compared with germline, one end of the junction differs, possibly owing to a read error. This chain joins TRBV7-2 and TRBJ1-6; no clear D gene. In germline, CDR1 is SGHTA, CDR2 FQGNSA. The CDR3 loop spans 16 amino acids. CDR3 nucleotides: TGCGCCAGCAGCCGAGAACGGAGCAGCAATAATTCACCCCTCCACTTT. It is translated as CASSRERSSNNSPLHF.

As regards this clonotype: A much larger clone sits a single nucleotide away, making a read error possible. V and J are TRBV19 and TRBJ1-6, with 9 bases lining up with TRBD1. From germline, CDR1 is LNHDA and CDR2 SQIVND (reference sequence). CDR3 length: 14 residues. The CDR3 DNA reads TGTACCAGTAAGGGGACAGGGCGTAATTCACCCCTCCACTTT. It yields the protein CTSKGTGRNSPLHF.

The CDR3 protein is CSALGDWYF. In DNA form, the CDR3 reads TGCAGTGCCTTAGGGGACTGGTACTTC. The chain has TRBV20-1 and TRBJ2-5; tentative D call: TRBD2 (6 bases). There are 9 residues in the CDR3. Trimming removed 6 bases at V and 13 bases at J, with 12 bases between. Germline CDR1 and CDR2: DFQATT and SNEGSKA (reference sequence).

This clonotype was detected ten times or more. The chain joins TRBV7-9 to TRBJ1-6, with 8 bases matching TRBD1. The V gene end was trimmed by 1 base and the J gene end by 10 bases; junction bases not matched to a gene: 3. The germline CDR1 and CDR2 sequences are SEHNR and FQNEAQ (reference sequence). This CDR3 has 14 residues. CDR3: CASSLGTGNSPLHF. CDR3 DNA sequence: TGTGCCAGCAGCTTAGGGACAGGGAACTCACCCCTCCACTTT.

The chain recombines TRBV11-3 with TRBJ1-1; a possible D gene is TRBD1 (5 bases). The V gene's germline CDR1 is SGHNT and CDR2 YENEEA. V was cut by 4 bases and J by 4 bases, with 13 bases left in between. The CDR3 extends over 14 amino acids. This CDR3 is CASSSWGVGTEAFF. CDR3 coding DNA: TGTGCCAGCAGCTCTTGGGGGGTAGGCACTGAAGCTTTCTTT.

This clonotype has ten or more counts. This sequence joins TRBV19 and TRBJ1-2; 10 bases agree with TRBD1. The germline V gene encodes CDR1 LNHDA and CDR2 SQIVND (reference sequence). The CDR3 runs to 16 residues. V lost 4 bases and J lost 5; bases outside the gene matches: 10. Written as DNA, the CDR3 is TGTGCCAGTAGTAGGACCTCCGGGACAGGGGATTATGGCTACACCTTC. Protein sequence: CASSRTSGTGDYGYTF.